The rows below give T cell receptor beta chains drawn from one sample of a study of T cells in lung cancer brain metastases. The protocol was immunoSEQ multiplex PCR, while the TCRdb copy is restricted to in-frame clones and leaves out a portion. The profile shows about 1,200 clones, over 85% of them singletons. The specimen was tumor tissue from a brain metastasis. Source of these receptors: a man aged 65 to 85 with non-small cell lung cancer that had spread to the brain. CDR3s include the opening cysteine and the closing phenylalanine or tryptophan. A D gene is named only where the DNA matches it firmly. Only some rows state a clone size, as once, few, many or a class for expanded clones.

D gene | J gene | clone size | CDR3 length | V gene | CDR3 DNA | CDR3 protein
TRBD1 | TRBJ2-7 | once | 14 | TRBV18 | TGTGCCAGCTCCCAGGGGACAGGGGTCTACGAGCAGTACTTC | CASSQGTGVYEQYF
TRBD2 | TRBJ2-5 | NA | 16 | TRBV19 | TGTGCCAGTACCTTGGCCGGACTAGCGGGAGTAGAGACCCAGTACTTC | CASTLAGLAGVETQYF
TRBD1 | TRBJ1-1 | NA | 14 | TRBV30 | TGTGCCTGGACTAAAGGGGGCAGAGGTACTGAAGCTTTCTTT | CAWTKGGRGTEAFF
NA | TRBJ1-1 | NA | 14 | TRBV18 | TGTGCCAGCTCACCACCTTCCTTGAACACTGAAGCTTTCTTT | CASSPPSLNTEAFF
TRBD2 | TRBJ2-5 | NA | 15 | TRBV2 | TGTGCCAGCAGTGACAGCGGGGGCCCCAAAGAGACCCAGTACTTC | CASSDSGGPKETQYF
TRBD1 | TRBJ1-1 | NA | 15 | TRBV18 | TGTGCCACCATTACCTCAGGGGGAGGGGGCACTGAAGCTTTCTTT | CATITSGGGGTEAFF
TRBD1 | TRBJ2-5 | NA | 15 | TRBV28 | TGTGCCAGCAGTTTATCGCCAGGGGGCGCGGGGACCCAGTACTTC | CASSLSPGGAGTQYF
TRBD1 | TRBJ2-7 | few | 15 | TRBV7-9 | TGTGCCAGCCTCCCCTCGGGGACAGGGTTCTACGAGCAGTACTTC | CASLPSGTGFYEQYF
NA | TRBJ2-2 | once | 13 | TRBV28 | TGTGCCAGCAGACGACAGAACACCGGGGAGCTGTTTTTT | CASRRQNTGELFF
NA | TRBJ2-7 | NA | 13 | TRBV6-5 | TGTGCCAGCAGTTACTCAGACAGCTACGAGCAGTACTTC | CASSYSDSYEQYF
TRBD2 | TRBJ2-2 | NA | 19 | TRBV4-2 | TGTGCCAGCAGCCAAGGAGAGTCTAGCGGGAGGTTAAACACCGGGGAGCTGTTTTTT | CASSQGESSGRLNTGELFF
NA | TRBJ1-1 | NA | 15 | TRBV4-1 | TGCGCCAGCAGCCAAGGGGAGAACCCGAACACTGAAGCTTTCTTT | CASSQGENPNTEAFF
TRBD1 | TRBJ1-6 | NA | 14 | TRBV2 | TGTGCCAGCAGCTGGACAGGGGAGAATTCACCCCTCCACTTT | CASSWTGENSPLHF
NA | TRBJ1-6 | NA | 13 | TRBV19 | TGTGCCAGTAGTATGGGCGGGGGCTCACCCCTCCACTTT | CASSMGGGSPLHF
NA | TRBJ2-7 | NA | 15 | TRBV6-1 | TGTGCCAGCAGCAAATGGGCAGGGGAGGGGTACGAGCAGTACTTC | CASSKWAGEGYEQYF
TRBD1 | TRBJ1-5 | NA | 14 | TRBV10-3 | TGTGCCACTTTTACAGGGGGCCTAGGGGAGCCCCAGCATTTT | CATFTGGLGEPQHF
NA | TRBJ1-6 | NA | 16 | TRBV6-1 | TGTGCCAGCAGTGGGCAGGCCGAGATTGGGAGTTCACCTCTCCACTTT | CASSGQAEIGSSPLHF
NA | TRBJ2-2 | once | 14 | TRBV29-1 | TGCAGCGTGAGGGTTCCAGGGGACACCGGGGAGCTGTTTTTT | CSVRVPGDTGELFF
NA | TRBJ2-7 | NA | 13 | TRBV19 | TGTGCCAGTAGTCAACAACGGACTCCACCGCAGTACTTC | CASSQQRTPPQYF
NA | TRBJ1-4 | NA | 16 | TRBV18 | TGTGCCAGCTCATCACAGGATGCTGCGGCAGGAGAAAAACTGTTTTTT | CASSSQDAAAGEKLFF
TRBD1 | TRBJ2-7 | NA | 16 | TRBV6-6 | TGTGCCAGCAGTTACGATCCGGGACAGGGGAAAAAAGAGCAGTACTTC | CASSYDPGQGKKEQYF
TRBD1 | TRBJ2-7 | NA | 13 | TRBV11-2 | TGTGCCACCTATGGACAGGGGGCCTACGAGCAGTACTTC | CATYGQGAYEQYF
TRBD1 | TRBJ1-1 | NA | 14 | TRBV29-1 | TGCAGCGTTGGTCCGGACAGGGGGCATACTGAAGCTTTCTTT | CSVGPDRGHTEAFF
NA | TRBJ1-2 | once | 11 | TRBV30 | TGTGCCCGAGGTGGTGACTATGGCTACACCTTC | CARGGDYGYTF
TRBD2 | TRBJ2-7 | once | 13 | TRBV2 | TGTGCCAGCCAGACTAGCGGGGACTACGAGCAGTACTTC | CASQTSGDYEQYF
NA | TRBJ1-5 | NA | 12 | TRBV11-2 | TGTGCCAGCAGCTTAGGTGGGCGACCCCAGCATTTT | CASSLGGRPQHF
TRBD2 | TRBJ2-2 | NA | 15 | TRBV6-4 | TGTGCCAGCAGTGACGGCGGGGGGGTGACCGGGGAGCTGTTTTTT | CASSDGGGVTGELFF
NA | TRBJ1-2 | few | 12 | TRBV6-6 | TGTGCCAGCAGTTACGGGAGCTATGGCTACACCTTC | CASSYGSYGYTF
TRBD2 | TRBJ2-5 | NA | 16 | TRBV5-1 | TGCGCCAGCAGCCGGACTAGCGAAGAGTACCAAGAGACCCAGTACTTC | CASSRTSEEYQETQYF
NA | TRBJ1-1 | NA | 15 | TRBV6-6 | TGTGCCAGCAGTCTTGGAGGGTACGGAGAGACTGAAGCTTTCTTT | CASSLGGYGETEAFF
NA | TRBJ2-5 | NA | 14 | TRBV19 | TGTGCCAGTAGTATAGGGAGGGGGCAAGAGACCCAGTACTTC | CASSIGRGQETQYF
TRBD1 | TRBJ1-1 | NA | 13 | TRBV5-1 | TGCGCCAGCAGCTCCGGACAGGGTACTGAAGCTTTCTTT | CASSSGQGTEAFF
NA | TRBJ1-5 | NA | 15 | TRBV27 | TGTGCCAGCAGTCCCACGGCCCTACCCAATCAGCCCCAGCATTTT | CASSPTALPNQPQHF
TRBD1 | TRBJ2-7 | NA | 15 | TRBV6-5 | TGTGCCAGCAGGAAATTCCGGGACAGTTCCTACGAGCAGTACTTC | CASRKFRDSSYEQYF
NA | TRBJ2-1 | NA | 10 | TRBV2 | TGTGCCAGCAGTGACGATGAGCAGTTCTTC | CASSDDEQFF
NA | TRBJ1-6 | NA | 16 | TRBV5-6 | TGTGCCAGCAGCTTCATGGGGTTACCCTATAATTCACCCCTCCACTTT | CASSFMGLPYNSPLHF